The clone carrying this T cell receptor beta chain was counted many times. Its antigen is still unknown. Relying on iRepertoire HTBI primers and Arm-PCR of CDR3 regions, the team built TCR beta libraries. TCRdb passed the multiplex PCR reads through MiXCR, listing each CDR3 protein once. Here the sample spans hundreds of thousands of distinct CDR3 sequences, about 30% being singletons. This specimen belongs to a study of regulatory T cells in long-lasting Graves disease. General observations from the study: Persistent disease was characterized by preferential usage of TRBV28, TRBJ1-2 and TRBJ2-5.

The CDR3 loop spans 13 amino acids. With 5 bases removed from V and 0 bases from J, the gap between germline ends came to 7 bases. From germline, CDR1 is MDHEN and CDR2 SYDVKM. Time point here: persistent/refractory GD, antithyroid drugs over 5 years with positive TRAb. The TCR library was made from RNA that had been extracted from PBMCs in TRIzol. Sequences were derived from peripheral blood mononuclear cells (PBMCs), sampled when the disease was refractory, from a patient treated with antithyroid drugs. The TCR comes from a female donor with Graves disease. This sequence joins TRBV28 and TRBJ1-1, with unresolved D. CDR3 in amino acids: CASSGRLNTEAFF. The CDR3, as DNA: TGTGCCAGCAGTGGGAGGCTGAACACTGAAGCTTTCTTT. The whole variable domain, remainder taken from reference TRBV28 and TRBJ1-1, is DVKVTQSSRYLVKRTGEKVFLECVQDMDHENMFWYRQDPGLGLRLIYFSYDVKMKEKGDIPEGYSVSREKKERFSLILESASTNQTSMYLCASSGRLNTEAFFGQGTRLTVV.